This TCR beta chain was identified during a study of blood T cell repertoires in COVID-19. Study in general: The United States, Italy and Spain supplied acute and convalescent COVID-19 samples. T cells, B-cell-depleted T cells, or PBMCs supplied cDNA or gDNA.

Original analysis: Estimation of nucleated cell counts was performed using reference gene primer amplification. This table comes from immunoSEQ multiplex PCR, and its TCRdb copy is limited to in-frame clones, with some not included. From that table come the V and J calls and clone size; the DNA was used to work out D and trimming. The sample lists 250,000 or so clones, 85% to 90% occurring once. Membership in each cohort depended on participant-reported clinical history. CDR1 SGHNT and CDR2 YYREEE come from the germline V gene (reference sequence). V was shortened by 1 base and J by 2 bases, with 10 bases between the two germline ends. There are 14 residues in the CDR3.

The V gene is TRBV5-4, the J gene TRBJ2-7; D gene unclear. The sequenced sample was PBMCs or T cells enriched from blood (not recorded which). The source of this sequence is a woman aged 45-65 years who had recovered from COVID-19. The CDR3 DNA sequence: TGTGCCAGCAGCTTGAAAAATACTCCCTACGAGCAGTACTTC. Its translation: CASSLKNTPYEQYF.